The 14 T cell receptor beta chains given below trace back to one sample, sequenced in a study of blood T cells in healthy people across ages. A second PCR, run for 7 to 11 cycles, used a sample-barcoded 5' primer plus a J-beta primer mix. MiXCR, run by TCRdb on the 5' RACE reads, gives a single entry per CDR3 protein. The table includes over 1,200,000 distinct CDR3 sequences, around 59% detected once. Sequenced material: blood. The source is a man aged 18 to 30 in good health.

This clonotype was seen more than once but under ten times. The chain carries TRBV7-9 and TRBJ2-7, with D perhaps matching TRBD1 (6 bases). From germline, CDR1 is SEHNR and CDR2 FQNEAQ (reference sequence). V lost 5 bases, J lost 5 bases, and 13 bases lay in between. This CDR3 has 13 residues. CDR3 DNA: TGTGCCAGCAGCAATGGACAGCTCGACGAGCAGTACTTC. Amino acids: CASSNGQLDEQYF. The whole variable domain, remainder taken from reference TRBV7-9 and TRBJ2-7, is DTGVSQNPRHKITKRGQNVTFRCDPISEHNRLYWYRQTLGQGPEFLTYFQNEAQLEKSRLLSDRFSAERPKGSFSTLEIQRTEQGDSAMYLCASSNGQLDEQYFGPGTRLTVT.

The chain recombines TRBV5-4 with TRBJ1-2; D is perhaps TRBD1 (5 bases). Per the germline V gene, CDR1 is SGHNT and CDR2 is YYREEE (reference sequence). The CDR3 runs to 16 residues. The V end was cut by 4 bases, the J end by 5 bases, with 21 bases between. Written as DNA, the CDR3 is TGTGCCAGCAGCCCGGGCGGAAAGGGGAGCTGGTATGGCTACACCTTC. As protein: CASSPGGKGSWYGYTF.

This clonotype was seen at least ten times. The V and J genes are TRBV20-1 and TRBJ2-3; 9 bases map to TRBD2. The CDR3 is made up of 16 amino acids. Germline V CDR1 and CDR2: DFQATT, SNEGSKA (reference sequence). The V segment lost 0 bases and the J segment 2 bases; nucleotides outside the gene matches: 6. The CDR3 loop is CSARDMVAGDTDTQYF. CDR3 bases: TGCAGTGCTAGAGATATGGTAGCGGGAGACACAGATACGCAGTATTTT.

The CDR3 sequence is CASSLIRSGGGDTQYF. CDR3 DNA sequence: TGCGCCAGCAGCTTAATAAGGTCCGGGGGCGGTGATACGCAGTATTTT. This chain joins TRBV5-1 and TRBJ2-3; D is perhaps TRBD1 or TRBD2 (6 bases each). V was clipped by 2 bases and J by 6 bases, with 19 bases between them. The CDR3 spans 16 residues. The germline V gene encodes CDR1 SGHRS and CDR2 YFSETQ.

V and J are TRBV28 and TRBJ2-3; D not certain. The CDR3 totals 13 residues. V was cut by 4 bases and J by 8 bases, with 13 bases left in between. Looked up from germline, CDR1 is MDHEN and CDR2 is SYDVKM. The chain's CDR3 is CASSSPHAGTQYF. The CDR3 DNA reads TGTGCCAGCAGTTCCCCCCACGCTGGTACGCAGTATTTT.

This clonotype was counted between two and nine times. The V gene is TRBV12-3 or TRBV12-4, the J gene TRBJ1-5; no firm D call. The CDR3 has 14 amino acids. Trimming left V 1 base short and J 4 bases short, with 8 bases between. CDR3 in amino acids: CASSLEGINQPQHF. Here the CDR3 DNA reads TGTGCCAGCAGTTTAGAAGGGATTAATCAGCCCCAGCATTTT.

The chain links TRBV20-1 to TRBJ2-1, with 13 bases identical to TRBD2. The J call may be incorrect, as the DNA end agrees better with TRBJ2-7. This CDR3 is built from 14 residues. Germline V gene sequence: CDR1 DFQATT, CDR2 SNEGSKA (reference sequence). The DNA for the CDR3 is TGCAGTGGTCGGACTAGCGGGGGATACAATGAGCAGTACTTC. Its protein is CSGRTSGGYNEQYF.

This chain connects TRBV3-1 to TRBJ2-4; tentatively, D is TRBD2 (5 bases). Germline CDR1 is LGHDT and CDR2 is YNNKEL (reference sequence). With 10 bases removed from V and 0 bases from J, the gap between germline ends came to 10 bases. This CDR3 region has 13 residues. In DNA, the CDR3 is TGTGCCAACGGGGAGATAGCCAAAAACATTCAGTACTTC. This sequence encodes CANGEIAKNIQYF.

Points on this clonotype: The junction shows a germline mismatch at one end, possibly a read error. The chain is built from TRBV4-2 and TRBJ1-3; the D is unclear. The length of the CDR3 is 15 residues. Germline V gene sequence: CDR1 LGHNA, CDR2 YNFKEQ. CDR3 coding DNA: TGTGCCAGCAGCAAAGAACATTACTCTGGAAACACCGTATATTTT. It is translated as CASSKEHYSGNTVYF.

The chain carries TRBV20-1 and TRBJ1-2, with D possibly being TRBD1 (6 bases). The germline V and J ends were trimmed by 6 bases and 0 bases, with 11 bases remaining between them. The CDR3 is 13 residues long. Per the germline V gene, CDR1 is DFQATT and CDR2 is SNEGSKA (reference sequence). Here the CDR3 reads CSAGAESNYGYTF. In DNA, the CDR3 is TGCAGTGCGGGGGCGGAATCTAACTATGGCTACACCTTC.

This chain joins TRBV7-9 and TRBJ1-2, with 9 bases aligning to TRBD1. CDR1 and CDR2 from the germline V gene are SEHNR and FQNEAQ (reference sequence). Unmatched junction bases numbered 3, after V lost 5 bases and J lost 8 bases. The CDR3 runs to 12 residues. CDR3: CASSTGGWGYTF. CDR3 coding DNA: TGTGCCAGCAGCACAGGGGGCTGGGGCTACACCTTC.

The chain couples TRBV29-1 to TRBJ1-6, with 11 bases matching TRBD1. Germline V gene data show CDR1 as SQVTM and CDR2 as ANQGSEA. V lost 5 bases, J lost 13 bases, and 10 bases stayed unmatched. The CDR3 runs 14 residues. CDR3 nucleotides: TGCAGCGTTCGGGGGACAGGGGGTATGGGCCCCCTCCACTTT. This codes for CSVRGTGGMGPLHF.

A remark on this clonotype: An end of the junction does not agree with germline; a read error may underlie this. The chain links TRBV12-3 or TRBV12-4 to TRBJ2-3; D unclear. The CDR3 has 14 amino acids. The CDR3 loop is CASSVGASTDTQYF. CDR3 in DNA: TGCGCCAGCAGTGTTGGAGCAAGCACAGATACGCAGTATTTT.

This clonotype was counted between two and nine times. The V gene is TRBV3-1, the J gene TRBJ2-5; 8 positions match TRBD1. The CDR3 runs 15 residues. J gave up 8 bases and V 0 bases, and 8 bases lay outside the gene matches. Germline values: CDR1 LGHDT, CDR2 YNNKEL (reference sequence). CDR3 sequence: CASSQDQTGAGTQYF. DNA for the CDR3: TGTGCCAGCAGCCAAGACCAGACAGGGGCGGGCACCCAGTACTTC.